The rows below give T cell receptor beta chains drawn from one sample of a study of post-analysis software for immune sequencing data. TCRdb recomputed calls from the PCR reads with MiXCR, one row per CDR3 protein. The sample records 400,000 to 500,000 distinct CDR3 sequences, approximately 37% being singletons. The sequenced material came from blood. These receptor sequences come from a girl aged 2 to 10 with multiple sclerosis. Each CDR3 is given with its conserved first and last residue. D genes are given only for firm matches. Clone size is not always given. Where it is, it says once, few, many or a class for expanded clones.

abundance | j_gene | v_gene | d_gene | CDR3aa | CDR3nt
- | TRBJ1-2 | TRBV4-1 | - | CASSQGPRKWGAYGYTF | TGCGCCAGCAGCCAAGGCCCTCGGAAATGGGGGGCTTATGGCTACACCTTC
- | TRBJ2-1 | TRBV15 | - | CATSRWGLNEQFF | TGTGCCACCAGCAGATGGGGTCTGAATGAGCAGTTCTTC
few | TRBJ2-5 | TRBV15 | TRBD1 | CATSREDRGEETQYF | TGTGCCACCAGCAGAGAGGACAGGGGTGAAGAGACCCAGTACTTC
- | TRBJ1-2 | TRBV11-2 | - | CASSPAGAGYGYTF | TGTGCCAGCAGCCCCGCGGGGGCAGGATATGGCTACACCTTC
few | TRBJ2-2 | TRBV18 | - | CASSPQGNGELFF | TGTGCCAGCTCACCCCAGGGGAACGGGGAGCTGTTTTTT
- | TRBJ2-1 | TRBV15 | TRBD2 | CATSRARTSGDNEQFF | TGTGCCACCAGCAGAGCCCGGACTAGCGGAGACAATGAGCAGTTCTTC
- | TRBJ2-1 | TRBV20-1 | - | CSERGRQFF | TGCAGTGAGAGAGGGCGGCAGTTCTTC
few | TRBJ2-4 | TRBV7-2 | - | CASSLAPRPRAKNIQYF | TGTGCCAGCAGCTTAGCCCCGCGTCCAAGAGCCAAAAACATTCAGTACTTC
- | TRBJ1-3 | TRBV7-3 | - | CASSGTFSGNTIYF | TGTGCCAGTTCAGGGACTTTCTCTGGAAACACCATATATTTT
- | TRBJ2-1 | TRBV9 | TRBD2 | CASSVEGLAGLHLGDEQFF | TGTGCCAGCAGCGTAGAGGGACTAGCGGGACTTCACTTAGGGGATGAGCAGTTCTTC
- | TRBJ2-1 | TRBV12-3/TRBV12-4 | - | CASTTGSNYNEQFF | TGTGCCAGCACCACCGGGTCCAACTACAATGAGCAGTTCTTC